This paragraph covers one T cell receptor beta chain sequence. Antigen: not known. This sample stems from a study of human T cells and chemical hapten exposure. Looking at the study overall: Sensitization employed 2% DPC on 2 cm by 2 cm of upper inner arm skin. Overall study results and limits: Each of the donors had alopecia, so their immune responses may not resemble those of healthy people.

The sample's time point: patch test 2, 6 weeks after DPC sensitization. Noted treatment: therapeutic diphenylcyclopropenone sensitization with weekly scalp DPC. In the study's own analysis: Sample TCR counts, which ranged from roughly 20,000 to 690,600, had a median of about 100,000. MiXCR, run by TCRdb on the RACE reads, gives a single entry per CDR3 protein. Clone size and V and J calls follow TCRdb, not the original study. The sample has fewer than 95,000 distinct CDR3 sequences; roughly 9.6% are singletons. The sequence came from a man aged 40-49 years with alopecia areata. Some clones in this sample may be carry-over from other donors' samples. Here the sequenced sample was whole blood, taken in connection with sensitization to the hapten diphenylcyclopropenone (DPC).

The CDR3 DNA is TGCAGTGCCGTCGTTAGCGGTCCTTCCTACGAGCAGTACTTC. It translates to CSAVVSGPSYEQYF. The chain carries TRBV20-1 and TRBJ2-7, with D perhaps matching TRBD2 (6 bases). Germline values: CDR1 DFQATT, CDR2 SNEGSKA (reference sequence). V was pared by 6 bases and J by 1 base, with 16 bases between. This CDR3 spans 14 amino acids.